Presented here are 25 T cell receptor beta chains from one specimen sequenced in a study of shared clonotypes between healthy human individuals. Only in-frame clones appear in the TCRdb table, and some are missing; sequencing was by immunoSEQ multiplex PCR. The sample includes around 690,000 clones, about 92% of them seen just once. The sample was memory CD8+ T cells from PBMCs. Subset meaning: CD45RO+ cells pooled with CCR7-negative TemRA cells. The receptors derive from a man younger than 35 in good health. Some clones in this sample may be carry-over from other donors' samples.

V is TRBV7-9 and J is TRBJ1-4; D call uncertain. This CDR3 is 15 amino acids long. Trimming shortened V by 2 bases and J by 4 bases, and 11 bases separated the two germline ends. CDR1 and CDR2 (germline): SEHNR, FQNEAQ (reference sequence). The chain's CDR3 is CASSLNRGGNEKLFF. The DNA for the CDR3 is TGTGCCAGCAGCTTAAACCGCGGAGGTAATGAAAAACTGTTTTTT. Looking up the rest from reference TRBV7-9 and TRBJ1-4 gives the full variable domain: DTGVSQNPRHKITKRGQNVTFRCDPISEHNRLYWYRQTLGQGPEFLTYFQNEAQLEKSRLLSDRFSAERPKGSFSTLEIQRTEQGDSAMYLCASSLNRGGNEKLFFGSGTQLSVL.

V gene TRBV27 combines with J gene TRBJ2-1, with 16 bases fitting TRBD2. The CDR3 totals 15 residues. Trimming took 6 bases from V and 12 from J; bases not matched to a gene: 8. CDR1 and CDR2 from the germline V gene are MNHEY and SMNVEV (reference sequence). The CDR3 region has the DNA TGTGCCAGCAGGGGAGGGACTAGCGGGGGGGATTGGCAGTTCTTC. Amino acid sequence: CASRGGTSGGDWQFF.

The chain carries TRBV5-1 and TRBJ1-1, with TRBD1 as a possible D gene (6 bases). V lost 2 bases and J 3 bases, leaving 14 bases between the germline ends. The length of the CDR3 is 15 residues. Germline lookup yields CDR1 SGHRS and CDR2 YFSETQ. The CDR3: CASSLTRGGDTEAFF. In nucleotides, the CDR3 is TGCGCCAGCAGCTTAACCAGGGGAGGGGACACTGAAGCTTTCTTT.

A word on this clone: One end of the junction fails to match germline, which may point to a read error. V usage is TRBV7-9 and J usage is TRBJ2-7; D may correspond to TRBD1 or TRBD2 (5 bases each). The CDR3 runs to 17 residues. The germline V gene encodes CDR1 SEHNR and CDR2 FQNEAQ (reference sequence). DNA for the CDR3: TGCGCCAGCAGCCAAGGGGACCGAGCAACTTTCTCCTACGAGCAGTACTTC. Protein sequence: CASSQGDRATFSYEQYF.

V is TRBV6-5 and J is TRBJ2-5; 13 nucleotides agree with TRBD2. Trimming took 7 bases from V and 10 from J; bases not matched to a gene: 9. The CDR3 length is 14 residues. CDR1 is MNHEY, CDR2 SVGAGI, per germline. CDR3 nucleotide sequence: TGTGCCAGCACTTCCGGACTAGCGGGAGTCAGCCAGTACTTC. This codes for CASTSGLAGVSQYF.

A word on this clone: This sample also contains other DNA sequences that code for the same CDR3. The chain links TRBV27 to TRBJ2-7, with D uncertain. The CDR3 extends over 13 amino acids. Germline values: CDR1 MNHEY, CDR2 SMNVEV (reference sequence). V was pared by 6 bases and J by 1 base, with 10 bases between. In DNA form, the CDR3 reads TGTGCCAGCAGCTACGGACGATCCTACGAGCAGTACTTC. Its protein is CASSYGRSYEQYF.

The gene calls are TRBV28 and TRBJ1-4; tentatively, D is TRBD1 (5 bases). This CDR3 spans 14 amino acids. CDR1 MDHEN and CDR2 SYDVKM come from the germline V gene. With 4 bases removed from V and 7 bases from J, the gap between germline ends came to 13 bases. Written as DNA, the CDR3 is TGTGCCAGCAGTTCGTCAGGGTATGGTGAAAAACTGTTTTTT. The encoded protein is CASSSSGYGEKLFF.

The chain links TRBV13 to TRBJ1-1; D is unresolved. Trimming pared 5 bases from V and 3 bases from J, leaving 13 bases between. From germline, CDR1 is PRHDT and CDR2 FYEKMQ (reference sequence). The CDR3 is 14 amino acids. CDR3 sequence (DNA): TGTGCCAGCAGCGCTCAACTCAGTGACACTGAAGCTTTCTTT. It is translated as CASSAQLSDTEAFF. The full variable domain, completed using reference TRBV13 and TRBJ1-1, is AAGVIQSPRHLIKEKRETATLKCYPIPRHDTVYWYQQGPGQDPQFLISFYEKMQSDKGSIPDRFSAQQFSDYHSELNMSSLELGDSALYFCASSAQLSDTEAFFGQGTRLTVV.

The chain carries TRBV11-2 and TRBJ1-3; 11 bases match TRBD1. Germline CDR1 and CDR2: SGHAT and FQNNGV. J gave up 2 bases and V 4 bases, and 4 bases lay outside the gene matches. The CDR3 totals 16 residues. The CDR3 region has the DNA TGTGCCAGCAGCTCCCGGGACAGGGGGGCTGGAAACACCATATATTTT. Encoded protein: CASSSRDRGAGNTIYF. The full variable domain, in which reference TRBV11-2 and TRBJ1-3 provide the parts outside the CDR3, is EAGVAQSPRYKIIEKRQSVAFWCNPISGHATLYWYQQILGQGPKLLIQFQNNGVVDDSQLPKDRFSAERLKGVDSTLKIQPAKLEDSAVYLCASSSRDRGAGNTIYFGEGSWLTVV.

The chain uses TRBV5-4 and TRBJ1-1, with D hard to call. This CDR3 spans 11 amino acids. Trimming removed 2 bases from V and 8 bases from J, with 7 bases in between. In germline, CDR1 is SGHNT, CDR2 YYREEE (reference sequence). CDR3 nucleotide sequence: TGTGCCAGCAGCTTACGGGCAGAAGCTTTCTTT. Its translation: CASSLRAEAFF.

The chain carries TRBV5-8 and TRBJ1-2; 9 nucleotides align to TRBD1. Trimming took 2 bases from V and 4 from J; bases not matched to a gene: 9. The CDR3 runs 16 residues. Germline V gene lookup returns CDR1 SGHTS and CDR2 YDEGEE. The CDR3 protein is CASSFSGQGVFYGYTF. As DNA, the CDR3 is TGTGCCAGCAGCTTTTCGGGACAGGGAGTTTTCTATGGCTACACCTTC. Variable domain in full (rest from reference TRBV5-8 and TRBJ1-2): EAGVTQSPTHLIKTRGQQATLRCSPISGHTSVYWYQQALGLGLQFLLWYDEGEERNRGNFPPRFSGRQFPNYSSELNVNALELEDSALYLCASSFSGQGVFYGYTFGSGTRLTVV.

The chain recombines TRBV19 with TRBJ2-1; no reliable D call. The V and J ends lost 5 bases and 6 bases respectively, with 5 bases between them. CDR3 length: 11 residues. Germline CDR1 LNHDA, CDR2 SQIVND (reference sequence). The CDR3 DNA follows: TGTGCCAGTAGTGAATCCAATGAGCAGTTCTTC. Its translation is CASSESNEQFF.

The gene calls are TRBV4-3 and TRBJ1-2, with D perhaps matching TRBD1 (5 bases). The germline V and J ends were trimmed by 0 bases and 0 bases, with 11 bases remaining between them. CDR1 and CDR2 (germline): LGHNA, YSLEER. The CDR3 has 16 residues. The CDR3 coding sequence is TGCGCCAGCAGCCAAGATCTAAGGGGTTCTAACTATGGCTACACCTTC. Translated, it gives CASSQDLRGSNYGYTF.

The chain combines TRBV28 with TRBJ1-3, with 8 bases that match TRBD1. V trimming: 7 bases; J trimming: 0 bases; junction bases outside the gene matches: 8. The CDR3 length is 16 residues. CDR1 is MDHEN, CDR2 SYDVKM, per germline. The CDR3: CASNPDREGSGNTIYF. Written as DNA, the CDR3 is TGTGCCAGCAACCCGGACAGGGAGGGCTCTGGAAACACCATATATTTT.

The chain joins TRBV14 to TRBJ2-1; D is ambiguous. The CDR3 has 16 amino acids. Germline-derived CDR1 and CDR2 are SGHDN and FVKESK. Trimming removed 4 bases at V and 0 bases at J, with 13 bases between. CDR3 protein: CASSLMGPSSYNEQFF. DNA for the CDR3: TGTGCCAGCAGCCTCATGGGCCCAAGCTCCTACAATGAGCAGTTCTTC.

V and J are TRBV27 and TRBJ1-1; 8 nucleotides match TRBD1. From germline, CDR1 is MNHEY and CDR2 SMNVEV (reference sequence). The CDR3 totals 14 residues. The V gene end was trimmed by 5 bases and the J gene end by 3 bases; junction bases not matched to a gene: 5. As DNA, the CDR3 is TGTGCCAGCAGTATAACAGGGGGGGACACTGAAGCTTTCTTT. This gives the protein CASSITGGDTEAFF.

The chain combines TRBV28 with TRBJ1-1; 8 nucleotides agree with TRBD1. The length of the CDR3 is 15 residues. V gave up 6 bases and J gave up 4 bases; unmatched junction bases: 10. Germline CDR1 and CDR2: MDHEN and SYDVKM. The CDR3 spells CASSLTQGAATEAFF. The DNA of the CDR3 is TGTGCCAGCAGCCTAACCCAGGGGGCGGCCACTGAAGCTTTCTTT.

This chain connects TRBV5-4 to TRBJ2-7; weak D call: TRBD1 (6 bases). V was pared by 3 bases and J by 2 bases, with 15 bases between. CDR1 and CDR2 (germline): SGHNT, YYREEE (reference sequence). The CDR3 is made up of 15 amino acids. The CDR3 DNA sequence: TGTGCCAGCAGCTCCCTCGGACAGACTACCTACGAGCAGTACTTC. Protein: CASSSLGQTTYEQYF. Using reference TRBV5-4 and TRBJ2-7 for the parts outside the CDR3, the full variable domain is ETGVTQSPTHLIKTRGQQVTLRCSSQSGHNTVSWYQQALGQGPQFIFQYYREEENGRGNFPPRFSGLQFPNYSSELNVNALELDDSALYLCASSSLGQTTYEQYFGPGTRLTVT.

The chain is built from TRBV5-6 and TRBJ2-3; 12 bases fit TRBD2. The junction had 10 bases not matched to a gene; V was cut back by 4 bases and J by 10 bases. The length of the CDR3 is 15 residues. Germline CDR1 SGHDT, CDR2 YYEEEE. CDR3 sequence: CASSQPGLAGHAQYF. The CDR3 DNA reads as TGTGCCAGCAGCCAACCGGGACTAGCGGGCCATGCGCAGTATTTT. Full variable domain (outside the CDR3, taken from reference TRBV5-6 and TRBJ2-3): DAGVTQSPTHLIKTRGQQVTLRCSPKSGHDTVSWYQQALGQGPQFIFQYYEEEERQRGNFPDRFSGHQFPNYSSELNVNALLLGDSALYLCASSQPGLAGHAQYFGPGTRLTVL.

The chain uses TRBV2 and TRBJ2-7, with D unclear. Trimming stripped 6 bases from V and 1 base from J, with 13 bases between. This CDR3 comprises 14 residues. CDR1 is SNHLY and CDR2 is FYNNEI in the germline V gene. The CDR3 nucleotides are TGTGCCAGCAGCCGCCCTCAGGAGTCCTACGAGCAGTACTTC. Translating gives CASSRPQESYEQYF.

The chain links TRBV18 to TRBJ2-5; 9 bases map to TRBD2. CDR3 length: 17 amino acids. V shed 2 bases and J 4 bases; nucleotides not matched to a gene: 11. CDR1 and CDR2 (germline): KGHSH, LQKENI. The CDR3 DNA follows: TGTGCCAGCTCACCAACGATGCTAGCGGGGATCGGAGAGACCCAGTACTTC. Translating gives CASSPTMLAGIGETQYF.

This chain links TRBV19 with TRBJ2-7, with 14 bases lining up with TRBD2. This CDR3 contains 16 residues. J lost 3 bases, V lost 5 bases, and 6 bases had no gene match. Germline CDR1 and CDR2: LNHDA and SQIVND (reference sequence). The CDR3 loop is CASSSPGLAGDYEQYF. The CDR3, as DNA: TGTGCCAGTAGTTCCCCGGGACTAGCGGGAGACTACGAGCAGTACTTC. Full variable domain (remainder filled in from reference TRBV19 and TRBJ2-7): DGGITQSPKYLFRKEGQNVTLSCEQNLNHDAMYWYRQDPGQGLRLIYYSQIVNDFQKGDIAEGYSVSREKKESFPLTVTSAQKNPTAFYLCASSSPGLAGDYEQYFGPGTRLTVT.

The V call is TRBV27, the J call TRBJ2-7; 7 bases match TRBD1. The V gene's germline CDR1 is MNHEY and CDR2 SMNVEV (reference sequence). This CDR3 spans 14 amino acids. V lost 8 bases and J lost 3; bases outside the gene matches: 10. DNA of the CDR3: TGTGCCAGCGGGGTACAGGGGAGCTACTACGAGCAGTACTTC. Amino acids: CASGVQGSYYEQYF.

This clone is a singleton in its sample. The chain recombines TRBV11-3 with TRBJ2-7, with D unresolved. The V gene lost 1 base and the J gene lost 3 bases, with 7 bases spanning the gap. The CDR3 sequence is 13 residues long. Germline assignment: CDR1 SGHNT and CDR2 YENEEA. DNA for the CDR3: TGTGCCAGCAGCTTAGGCTTCAGCTACGAGCAGTACTTC. It is translated as CASSLGFSYEQYF.

The chain carries TRBV10-3 and TRBJ2-7, with TRBD1 identical over 7 bases. Germline lookup yields CDR1 ENHRY and CDR2 SYGVKD. The CDR3 covers 16 residues. Trimming took 4 bases from V and 2 from J; bases not matched to a gene: 11. The CDR3 sequence is CAISVPLEGQPYEQYF. As DNA, the CDR3 is TGTGCCATCAGTGTCCCGCTAGAGGGACAGCCCTACGAGCAGTACTTC.